One and the same sample provided the 18 T cell receptor beta chains below, sequenced in a study of T cells in Graves' hyperthyroidism and ophthalmopathy. Amplification of TCR beta CDR3 regions used RNA as the template. The TCR CDR3 was amplified in a first-round RT-PCR using the HTBI primer set. Using its own MiXCR run on the multiplex PCR reads, TCRdb lists one record per CDR3 protein. The data contain 500,000 or so distinct CDR3 sequences, 15% to 20% of them singletons. The source material was blood. Receptor source: a woman in her twenties or thirties with Graves' ophthalmopathy.

The chain combines TRBV28 with TRBJ1-1; D uncertain. Per germline, CDR1 MDHEN and CDR2 SYDVKM. With 6 bases removed from V and 4 bases from J, the gap between germline ends came to 15 bases. This CDR3 contains 14 residues. In DNA form, the CDR3 reads TGTGCCAGCAGCCCCAGGACCTGGAGCACTGAAGCTTTCTTT. Amino acid sequence: CASSPRTWSTEAFF.

This clonotype appeared a few times. The V gene is TRBV28, the J gene TRBJ1-1; the D gene is possibly TRBD1 (5 bases). The germline V gene encodes CDR1 MDHEN and CDR2 SYDVKM. V was trimmed by 0 bases and J by 7 bases, leaving 15 bases between them. The CDR3 sequence is 15 residues long. The CDR3, as DNA: TGTGCCAGCAGTTTATGGACAGAATATTCTCTTGAAGCTTTCTTT. Its protein product is CASSLWTEYSLEAFF.

The table lists this clonotype with a few counts. The chain couples TRBV20-1 to TRBJ1-2; 9 nucleotides match TRBD1. With V trimmed by 6 bases and J by 5 bases, 19 bases remained unmatched. The CDR3 length is 17 residues. Germline loops: CDR1 DFQATT, CDR2 SNEGSKA (reference sequence). CDR3 in amino acids: CSAETGTGSNSAYGYTF. CDR3 DNA sequence: TGCAGTGCGGAGACCGGGACAGGGTCGAATTCGGCTTATGGCTACACCTTC.

This clonotype was detected many times. The chain joins TRBV20-1 to TRBJ2-1; D ambiguous. V dropped 0 bases and J dropped 7 bases, with 10 bases sitting between them. In germline, CDR1 is DFQATT, CDR2 SNEGSKA (reference sequence). The CDR3 has 13 amino acids. DNA of the CDR3: TGCAGTGCTAGAGAGATAGGGAAGAATGAGCAGTTCTTC. It yields the protein CSAREIGKNEQFF.

The J gene is TRBJ2-3, the V gene TRBV7-2; TRBD2 agrees at 8 bases. After removal of 2 bases from V and 5 bases from J, the junction contained 9 bases not matched to a gene. CDR1 is SGHTA and CDR2 is FQGNSA in the germline V gene. This CDR3 comprises 16 residues. CDR3 protein: CASSLLLRAGVDTQYF. In DNA, the CDR3 is TGTGCCAGCAGCTTACTACTACGAGCGGGAGTAGATACGCAGTATTTT.

Remarks on this clonotype: This may be a read error, as it is one base from a much larger clone. The chain has TRBV28 and TRBJ1-6, with D perhaps TRBD1 (6 bases). The CDR3 extends over 14 amino acids. CDR1 is MDHEN, CDR2 SYDVKM, per germline. CDR3 amino acids: CAGSRGGGNSPLHF. The CDR3 nucleotides are TGTGCCGGCAGTCGGGGAGGGGGTAATTCACCCCTCCACTTT.

At least ten counts were recorded for this clonotype. The gene calls are TRBV5-1 and TRBJ2-1; D ambiguous. This CDR3 contains 13 residues. CDR1 and CDR2 (germline): SGHRS, YFSETQ. With 0 bases removed from V and 8 bases from J, the gap between germline ends came to 9 bases. CDR3 residues: CASSLGLIDEQFF. The CDR3 nucleotides are TGCGCCAGCAGCTTGGGACTGATTGATGAGCAGTTCTTC.

This clonotype was recorded many times. For the CDR3, the DNA is TGTGCCAGCAGCTTAGTTCTGGGGAAGCAAGAGACCCAGTACTTC. It encodes CASSLVLGKQETQYF. The V gene is TRBV7-2, the J gene TRBJ2-5; D call uncertain. CDR3 length equals 15 residues. The germline V gene encodes CDR1 SGHTA and CDR2 FQGNSA. V gave up 1 base and J gave up 2 bases, with 11 bases separating them.

This clonotype was seen many times. The rearrangement links TRBV7-2 to TRBJ2-7; 7 bases are a match to TRBD1. Trimming took 4 bases from V and 2 from J; bases not matched to a gene: 5. The CDR3 loop spans 14 amino acids. CDR1 and CDR2 from the germline V gene are SGHTA and FQGNSA. The CDR3 spells CASSSRGQTYEQYF. CDR3 sequence (DNA): TGTGCCAGCAGCTCCCGGGGACAGACCTACGAGCAGTACTTC.

This clonotype was picked up many times. The V gene is TRBV6-5, the J gene TRBJ2-5, with 9 bases fitting TRBD2. V lost 0 bases and J lost 5; bases outside the gene matches: 4. Germline V CDR1 and CDR2: MNHEY, SVGAGI. The CDR3 spans 15 residues. The CDR3 is CASSYSAGGWETQYF. The CDR3 nucleotides are TGTGCCAGCAGTTACTCGGCGGGAGGGTGGGAGACCCAGTACTTC.

In this sample, this clonotype turned up many times. The chain recombines TRBV20-1 with TRBJ1-1; D perhaps matches TRBD1 (5 bases). CDR1 is DFQATT, CDR2 SNEGSKA, per germline (reference sequence). V lost 0 bases and J lost 0, with 14 bases in between. The CDR3 is 16 amino acids. The CDR3, as DNA: TGCAGTGCTAGAGATTTTCAGGGACCGCTGAACACTGAAGCTTTCTTT. Translated: CSARDFQGPLNTEAFF.

This clonotype was counted only a few times. This CDR3 is CASSLVPHTGELFF. The CDR3 nucleotides read TGTGCCAGCAGCTTGGTTCCCCACACCGGGGAGCTGTTTTTT. This chain joins TRBV5-5 and TRBJ2-2, with D uncertain. The CDR3 has 14 amino acids. Germline CDR1 SGHKS, CDR2 YYEKEE (reference sequence). Trimming took off 0 bases at V and 3 bases at J, with 6 bases between the two ends.

The chain couples TRBV12-3 or TRBV12-4 to TRBJ2-2; 8 bases are a match to TRBD1. The CDR3 loop spans 14 amino acids. V lost 8 bases, J lost 6 bases, and 8 bases stayed unmatched. The CDR3 sequence: CASGPSGGSGELFF. The CDR3 region has the DNA TGTGCCAGCGGACCTTCAGGGGGCTCCGGGGAGCTGTTTTTT.

This clonotype was seen at least ten times. The rearrangement uses TRBV12-3 or TRBV12-4 and TRBJ2-2; D gene uncertain. With 3 bases removed from V and 7 bases from J, the gap between germline ends came to 9 bases. This CDR3 comprises 13 residues. The CDR3 DNA reads as TGTGCCAGCAGTTTTTTAGGGTTCGGGGAGCTGTTTTTT. This gives the protein CASSFLGFGELFF.

Many counts were recorded for this clonotype. The rearrangement links TRBV6-1 to TRBJ1-2; 9 nucleotides line up with TRBD1. V trimming: 6 bases; J trimming: 7 bases; junction bases outside the gene matches: 15. Germline V CDR1 and CDR2: MNHNS, SASEGT. This CDR3 has 16 amino acids. The CDR3 reads CASRNPGQGSFGGYTF. The CDR3 coding sequence is TGTGCCAGCAGGAATCCGGGACAGGGATCGTTTGGTGGCTACACCTTC.

This clonotype was picked up many times. The J gene is TRBJ2-7, the V gene TRBV29-1; D gene ambiguous. The CDR3 spans 13 residues. Germline CDR1 and CDR2: SQVTM and ANQGSEA. Trimming pared 4 bases from V and 3 bases from J, leaving 13 bases between. CDR3 protein: CSVARASYYEQYF. The DNA of the CDR3 is TGCAGCGTTGCTCGGGCTAGTTACTACGAGCAGTACTTC.

V gene TRBV4-3 combines with J gene TRBJ2-1, with D maybe TRBD1 (6 bases). The CDR3 is 13 amino acids. CDR1 is LGHNA, CDR2 YSLEER, per germline. Between the trimmed V and J ends, which lost 4 bases and 9 bases, there was a span of 13 bases. The CDR3, as DNA: TGCGCCAGCAGCCTTTCCAGGGGAACTGAGCAGTTCTTC. It specifies CASSLSRGTEQFF.

Regarding this clonotype: Possible read error: a much larger clone is one base away. The V gene is TRBV6-1, the J gene TRBJ2-7; the match to TRBD1 covers 7 bases. This CDR3 is 11 amino acids long. Germline V gives CDR1 MNHNS, CDR2 SASEGT. J was trimmed by 4 bases and V by 6 bases; bases with no gene match: 0. CDR3 nucleotides: TGTGCCAGCAGGGACAGGTACGAGCAGTACTTC. This gives the protein CASRDRYEQYF.